This T cell receptor beta chain came from a study of blood T cell repertoires in COVID-19. Study at large: Donors in the United States, Italy and Spain gave samples during acute or convalescent COVID-19. PBMCs, B-cell-depleted T cells, or T cells provided the cDNA or gDNA that made up the material.

Per the original data handling: Quantification of nucleated cells was approximated via reference gene primer amplification. The method was immunoSEQ multiplex PCR; TCRdb's version includes in-frame clones alone and lacks a portion of them. That table supplies the V and J calls and clone size; D and trimming were determined from the DNA. Of 150,000 to 200,000 clones in the sample, around nine tenths were seen once. With 0 bases clipped from V and 0 bases from J, the junction kept 8 bases outside the gene matches. Germline-derived CDR1 and CDR2 are LNHDA and SQIVND (reference sequence). CDR3 length: 19 amino acids.

The sample taken for sequencing was peripheral blood. This clonotype was sampled from a human donor in a cohort sampled during active COVID-19. The chain couples TRBV19 to TRBJ2-6, with TRBD1 identical over 7 bases. The CDR3 DNA sequence: TGTGCCAGTAGTATAGACCCTGGACAGGCATTCTCTGGGGCCAACGTCCTGACTTTC. Its translation is CASSIDPGQAFSGANVLTF. Full variable domain (outside the CDR3, taken from reference TRBV19 and TRBJ2-6): DGGITQSPKYLFRKEGQNVTLSCEQNLNHDAMYWYRQDPGQGLRLIYYSQIVNDFQKGDIAEGYSVSREKKESFPLTVTSAQKNPTAFYLCASSIDPGQAFSGANVLTFGAGSRLTVL.